This is a list of T cell receptor beta chains from one sample in a study of human T cells and chemical hapten exposure. One entry per CDR3 protein results from TCRdb running MiXCR on the RACE reads. The sample consists of 180,000 or so distinct CDR3 sequences, 30% of them appearing once. The input for sequencing was whole blood, taken in connection with sensitization to the hapten diphenylcyclopropenone (DPC). These receptors were obtained from a woman younger than 45 with alopecia areata. Some clones in this sample may be carry-over from other donors' samples. The CDR3 runs from the conserved cysteine through the conserved F or W. A D gene is named only where the DNA matches it firmly. Not all rows give a size; the values are once, few, many and, for expanded clones, a class.

>.|few|TRBJ1-2|TRBV28
CASSSAGGPYNYGYTF
TGTGCCAGCAGCTCCGCCGGGGGGCCCTATAACTATGGCTACACCTTC
>TRBD2|many|TRBJ2-7|TRBV29-1
CSVIPGLAASPQYF
TGCAGCGTTATCCCGGGACTAGCGGCCTCCCCGCAGTACTTC
>.|few|TRBJ2-6|TRBV7-2
CASTKTRANVLTF
TGTGCCAGCACCAAAACTAGGGCCAACGTCCTGACTTTC
>.|.|TRBJ1-2|TRBV6-5
CASSFSALFGPYGYTF
TGTGCCAGCAGTTTTTCGGCCCTCTTTGGCCCATATGGCTACACCTTC
>.|.|TRBJ1-5|TRBV30
CAGGGSNQPQHF
TGTGCCGGGGGGGGGAGCAATCAGCCCCAGCATTTT
>TRBD2|.|TRBJ2-3|TRBV28
CASSLNQLASTDTQYF
TGTGCCAGCAGTTTAAACCAACTAGCGAGCACAGATACGCAGTATTTT
>.|.|TRBJ1-2|TRBV28
CASSFGQVYGYTF
TGTGCCAGCAGTTTCGGTCAGGTCTATGGCTACACCTTC
>.|once|TRBJ2-3|TRBV29-1
CSVEDHGTTDTQYF
TGCAGCGTTGAAGATCACGGGACTACAGATACGCAGTATTTT
>.|.|TRBJ2-1|TRBV19
CASSIGLQGSEQFF
TGTGCCAGTAGTATAGGTCTGCAGGGGAGCGAGCAGTTCTTC
>TRBD2|.|TRBJ2-1|TRBV20-1
CSARDVPRTSQDNEQFF
TGCAGTGCTAGAGATGTTCCCAGGACTAGTCAGGACAATGAGCAGTTCTTC
>TRBD1|once|TRBJ2-7|TRBV6-2/TRBV6-3
CAGRRGRGYEQYF
TGTGCCGGCCGCAGGGGGAGAGGCTACGAGCAGTACTTC
>.|many|TRBJ1-1|TRBV28
CASRAGGRTFF
TGTGCCAGCCGGGCGGGGGGGCGGACTTTCTTT
>.|few|TRBJ1-1|TRBV12-3/TRBV12-4
CASASDGSNTEAFF
TGTGCCAGCGCTAGTGACGGATCGAACACTGAAGCTTTCTTT
>.|few|TRBJ2-5|TRBV10-3
CAISPKAGQETQYF
TGTGCCATCAGCCCAAAAGCGGGTCAAGAGACCCAGTACTTC
>.|.|TRBJ1-5|TRBV12-5
CASGLGLLSNQPQHF
TGTGCTAGTGGTTTAGGACTGCTTAGCAATCAGCCCCAGCATTTT
>TRBD1|few|TRBJ1-1|TRBV9
CASSVSQGGGEAFF
TGTGCCAGCAGCGTTTCACAGGGGGGGGGTGAAGCTTTCTTT
>.|few|TRBJ1-1|TRBV11-2
CASSLPALYTEAFF
TGTGCCAGCAGCCTCCCCGCCTTATACACTGAAGCTTTCTTT
>TRBD1|.|TRBJ2-7|TRBV27
CASSLSTGWTYEQYF
TGTGCCAGCAGTTTATCGACAGGGTGGACCTACGAGCAGTACTTC
>.|few|TRBJ2-1|TRBV10-3
CAIGKSLYNEQFF
TGTGCCATTGGGAAGAGCCTTTACAATGAGCAGTTCTTC
>.|.|TRBJ1-4|TRBV7-9
CASVQDSNNEKLFF
TGTGCCAGCGTCCAGGACAGTAATAATGAAAAACTGTTTTTT
>TRBD1|.|TRBJ2-2|TRBV29-1
CSVRSGTVGSGELFF
TGCAGCGTGAGATCCGGGACAGTGGGCTCAGGGGAGCTGTTTTTT
>.|few|TRBJ1-5|TRBV20-1
CSARDEAGGNQPQHF
TGCAGTGCTAGAGATGAAGCAGGTGGCAATCAGCCCCAGCATTTT
>.|few|TRBJ2-3|TRBV4-2
CASSQDFVGTDTQYF
TGTGCCAGCAGCCAAGATTTTGTGGGCACAGATACGCAGTATTTT
>TRBD1|.|TRBJ2-1|TRBV29-1
CSVDLRQGIWGEQFF
TGCAGCGTTGATCTCCGACAGGGTATATGGGGTGAGCAGTTCTTC
>.|.|TRBJ2-2|TRBV7-8
CASSLNSRAGELFF
TGTGCCAGCAGCCTCAACTCACGGGCCGGGGAGCTGTTTTTT
>.|.|TRBJ2-1|TRBV29-1
CSVLSGGYNEQFF
TGCAGCGTTCTAAGCGGAGGCTACAATGAGCAGTTCTTC
>.|.|TRBJ2-1|TRBV12-3/TRBV12-4
CASSFDGIGEQFF
TGTGCCAGCAGTTTTGACGGTATAGGTGAGCAGTTCTTC
>.|.|TRBJ1-2|TRBV6-2/TRBV6-3
CASSYSTGRASYGYTF
TGTGCCAGCAGTTACTCAACAGGGAGGGCATCCTATGGCTACACCTTC
>TRBD1|once|TRBJ1-2|TRBV9
CASSVVGTGPYGYTF
TGTGCCAGCAGCGTAGTGGGGACAGGGCCTTATGGCTACACCTTC
>.|few|TRBJ2-7|TRBV11-1
CASSHGLSRDEQYF
TGTGCCAGCAGTCATGGGCTCTCGAGGGACGAGCAGTACTTC
>.|once|TRBJ1-1|TRBV20-1
CSARQQGTEAFF
TGCAGTGCTAGACAGCAGGGAACTGAAGCTTTCTTT
>.|many|TRBJ2-3|TRBV5-1
CASSEGYTQYF
TGCGCCAGCAGCGAGGGGTATACGCAGTATTTT
>.|few|TRBJ1-4|TRBV20-1
CSAIDRPATNEKLFF
TGCAGTGCTATAGACAGACCAGCAACTAATGAAAAACTGTTTTTT
>.|.|TRBJ1-6|TRBV6-5
CASSYGVTLNSPLHF
TGTGCCAGCAGTTACGGCGTGACACTAAATTCACCCCTCCACTTT
>TRBD2|.|TRBJ2-3|TRBV9
CASSVGPSGGSDTQYF
TGTGCCAGCAGCGTAGGGCCCAGCGGGGGGTCAGATACGCAGTATTTT
>.|few|TRBJ2-3|TRBV20-1
CSARRDSTDTQYF
TGCAGTGCCAGAAGGGACAGCACAGATACGCAGTATTTT
>TRBD1|.|TRBJ1-2|TRBV4-1
CASSQPTGQNGYTF
TGCGCCAGCAGCCAACCGACAGGGCAGAATGGCTACACCTTC
>TRBD2|.|TRBJ2-3|TRBV24-1
CATSEGLASGTDTQYF
TGTGCCACCAGTGAAGGACTAGCGTCGGGAACAGATACGCAGTATTTT
>.|few|TRBJ2-1|TRBV29-1
CSVRFSSSYNEQFF
TGCAGCGTTCGCTTTTCCAGCTCCTACAATGAGCAGTTCTTC
>.|.|TRBJ1-4|TRBV29-1
CSAGQNEKLFF
TGCAGCGCCGGACAGAATGAAAAACTGTTTTTT
>TRBD2|.|TRBJ2-5|TRBV20-1
CSATTGGLQETQYF
TGCAGTGCTACAACGGGAGGGCTCCAAGAGACCCAGTACTTC
>.|few|TRBJ1-1|TRBV7-2
CASSGGQPSGTEAFF
TGTGCCAGCAGCGGAGGACAGCCTTCGGGCACTGAAGCTTTCTTT
>.|few|TRBJ1-2|TRBV29-1
CSVEDGAQSDGYTF
TGCAGCGTTGAAGATGGGGCCCAGTCGGATGGCTACACCTTC
>.|few|TRBJ1-2|TRBV11-2
CASSLGQYYGYTF
TGTGCCAGCAGCTTAGGGCAGTACTATGGCTACACCTTC
>.|.|TRBJ1-2|TRBV20-1
CSASLSNYGYTF
TGCAGTGCCAGCCTTTCTAACTATGGCTACACCTTC
>TRBD2|.|TRBJ2-7|TRBV11-2
CASSLGRASYEQYF
TGTGCCAGCAGCTTGGGGAGGGCATCCTACGAGCAGTACTTC
>TRBD1|few|TRBJ1-5|TRBV6-2/TRBV6-3
CASRPRRTGDRNQPQHF
TGTGCCAGCAGACCTAGAAGGACAGGGGATAGGAATCAGCCCCAGCATTTT
>TRBD1|few|TRBJ2-7|TRBV3-1
CASSRHLGQGASYEQYF
TGTGCCAGCAGCCGACACTTGGGACAGGGTGCCTCCTACGAGCAGTACTTC
>TRBD2|.|TRBJ2-3|TRBV5-5
CASSLSAGGGRDTQYF
TGTGCCAGCAGCTTGTCCGCGGGGGGGGGAAGGGATACGCAGTATTTT
>TRBD1|.|TRBJ2-3|TRBV7-9
CASSFSGQPQGQYF
TGTGCCAGCAGCTTCTCGGGACAGCCCCAGGGGCAGTATTTT
>TRBD2|.|TRBJ2-5|TRBV7-2
CASSPGLAGVPQTQYF
TGTGCCAGCAGCCCGGGACTAGCGGGAGTCCCCCAGACCCAGTACTTC
>.|few|TRBJ2-1|TRBV5-1
CASSLEAGVYNEQFF
TGCGCCAGCAGCTTGGAGGCAGGAGTTTACAATGAGCAGTTCTTC
>TRBD2|.|TRBJ2-3|TRBV29-1
CSVEDPSGWVGTDTQYF
TGCAGCGTTGAAGATCCTAGCGGGTGGGTTGGGACAGATACGCAGTATTTT
>.|few|TRBJ2-7|TRBV11-2
CASSLDRYEQYF
TGTGCCAGCAGCTTAGACAGGTACGAGCAGTACTTC
>.|.|TRBJ2-4|TRBV9
CASSPGQAKNIQYF
TGTGCCAGCAGCCCCGGACAGGCCAAAAACATTCAGTACTTC